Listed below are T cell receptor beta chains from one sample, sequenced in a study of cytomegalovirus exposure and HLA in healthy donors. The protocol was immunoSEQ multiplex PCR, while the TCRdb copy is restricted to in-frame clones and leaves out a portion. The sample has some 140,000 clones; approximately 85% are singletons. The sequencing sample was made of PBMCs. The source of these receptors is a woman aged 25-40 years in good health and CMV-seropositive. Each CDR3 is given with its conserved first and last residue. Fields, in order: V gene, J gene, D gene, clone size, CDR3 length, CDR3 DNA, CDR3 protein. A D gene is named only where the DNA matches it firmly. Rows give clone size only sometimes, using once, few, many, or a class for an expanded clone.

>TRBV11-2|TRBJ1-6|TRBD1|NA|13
TGTGCCAGCCGGACAGGGGATTATTCACCCCTCCACTTT
CASRTGDYSPLHF
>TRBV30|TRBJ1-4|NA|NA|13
TGTGCCTGGCGTAGATCAACTAATGAAAAACTGTTTTTT
CAWRRSTNEKLFF
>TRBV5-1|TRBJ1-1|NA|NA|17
TGCGCCAGCAGCTTGTCGGGGTCACTCTCGATGAACACTGAAGCTTTCTTT
CASSLSGSLSMNTEAFF
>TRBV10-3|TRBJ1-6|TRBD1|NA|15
TGTGCCATCAGTGAGGGAGGACAGGAGAATTCACCCCTCCACTTT
CAISEGGQENSPLHF
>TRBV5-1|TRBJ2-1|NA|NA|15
TGCGCCAGCAGCTTGGCCTCGGGGACCTACAATGAGCAGTTCTTC
CASSLASGTYNEQFF
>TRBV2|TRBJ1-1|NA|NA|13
TGTGCCAGCACCGGACAGATAAACACTGAAGCTTTCTTT
CASTGQINTEAFF
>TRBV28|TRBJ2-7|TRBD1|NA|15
TGTGCCAGCAGTTTTCTAGACAGGGGTCCTTACGAGCAGTACTTC
CASSFLDRGPYEQYF
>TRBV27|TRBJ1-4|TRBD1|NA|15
TGTGCCAGCAGTTTAAAGGGGGCGCCGGATGAAAAACTGTTTTTT
CASSLKGAPDEKLFF
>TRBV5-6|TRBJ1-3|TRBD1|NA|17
TGTGCCAGCAGCTTGGAAAGGACAGGTGCCACTGGAAACACCATATATTTT
CASSLERTGATGNTIYF
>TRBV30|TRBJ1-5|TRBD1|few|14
TGTGCCTGGGGGACAGGGACGGGCAGACAGCCCCAGCATTTT
CAWGTGTGRQPQHF
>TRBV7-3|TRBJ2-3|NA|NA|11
TGTGCCAGCAGCTTAGGGCGGGAGCAGTATTTT
CASSLGREQYF
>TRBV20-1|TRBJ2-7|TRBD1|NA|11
TGCAGTGCCAGGGACAGGGGCGAGCAGTACTTC
CSARDRGEQYF
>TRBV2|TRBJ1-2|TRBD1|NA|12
TGTGCCACCGACAGGGAAGGCTATGGCTACACCTTC
CATDREGYGYTF
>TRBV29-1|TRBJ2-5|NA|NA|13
TGCAGCGTTGGTTGGAGGCCCCTGGATCCCCAGTACTTC
CSVGWRPLDPQYF
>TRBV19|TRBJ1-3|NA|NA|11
TGTGCCAGTAGTAAGAGGAACACCATATATTTT
CASSKRNTIYF
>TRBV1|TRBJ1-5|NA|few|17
TGCACCAGCAGCCAAGATGGCCCTGATCGAAACAATCAGCCCCAGCATTTT
CTSSQDGPDRNNQPQHF
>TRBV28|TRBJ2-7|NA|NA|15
TGTGCCAGCAGTTTAGAGGGAGGCCTCAGATTTTGGCAGTACTTC
CASSLEGGLRFWQYF
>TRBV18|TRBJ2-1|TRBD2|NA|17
TGTGCCAGCTCACCACGTCTAGCGGGAGGGGTATACAATGAGCAGTTCTTC
CASSPRLAGGVYNEQFF
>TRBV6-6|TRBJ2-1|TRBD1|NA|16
TGTGCCAGCAGTTACTCTAGACAGGGCTCCTACAATGAGCAGTTCTTC
CASSYSRQGSYNEQFF
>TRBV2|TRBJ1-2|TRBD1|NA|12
TGTGCCAGCAGTGAAGGGGGACAGACTCACACCTTC
CASSEGGQTHTF
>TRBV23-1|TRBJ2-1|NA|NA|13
TGCGCCAGCAGTCCCGGGGAAGGAAATGAGCAGTTCTTC
CASSPGEGNEQFF
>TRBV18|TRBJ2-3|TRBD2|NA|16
TGTGCCAGCTCACCTGTAGCGGGCAGTGGGACAGATACGCAGTATTTT
CASSPVAGSGTDTQYF
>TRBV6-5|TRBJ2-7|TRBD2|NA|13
TGTGCCAGCAGTTACAGGGAGGGATACGAGCAGTACTTC
CASSYREGYEQYF
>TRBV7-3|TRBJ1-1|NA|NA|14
TGTGCCAGCAGCTTACAGGGAGGTAGCACTGAAGCTTTCTTT
CASSLQGGSTEAFF
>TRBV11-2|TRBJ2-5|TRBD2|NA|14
TGTGCCAGCAGCCCGACTAGCGGGCAAGAGACCCAGTACTTC
CASSPTSGQETQYF
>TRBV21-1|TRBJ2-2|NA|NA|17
TGTGCCAGCAGCCACCCCGCGGGACCTCAGAACACCGGGGAGCTGTTTTTT
CASSHPAGPQNTGELFF
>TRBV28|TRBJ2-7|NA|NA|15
TGTGCCAGCAGGGTAGACGGGACACCTACCTACGAGCAGTACTTC
CASRVDGTPTYEQYF
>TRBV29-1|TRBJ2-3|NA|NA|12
TGCAGCGTTGCCCCTAGCACAGATACGCAGTATTTT
CSVAPSTDTQYF
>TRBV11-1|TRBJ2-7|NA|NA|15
TGTGCCAGCAGCTTACAGGGGCGATCTTCCTACGAGCAGTACTTC
CASSLQGRSSYEQYF
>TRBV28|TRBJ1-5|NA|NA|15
TGTGCCAGCATTACGGCTGCCAGGAGCAATCAGCCCCAGCATTTT
CASITAARSNQPQHF
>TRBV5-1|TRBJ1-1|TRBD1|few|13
TGCGCCAGCAGCTCGACAGGGGTCTATGAAGCTTTCTTT
CASSSTGVYEAFF
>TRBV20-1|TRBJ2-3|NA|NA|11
TGCAGTGCTACCCACACAGATACGCAGTATTTT
CSATHTDTQYF
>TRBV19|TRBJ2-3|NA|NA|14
TGTGCCAGTAGCCGCGGGCCCCTTTTGGATACGCAGTATTTT
CASSRGPLLDTQYF
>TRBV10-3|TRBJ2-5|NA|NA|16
TGTGCCATCAGTGATCTGACAGAGGGCCGGGGGGAGACCCAGTACTTC
CAISDLTEGRGETQYF
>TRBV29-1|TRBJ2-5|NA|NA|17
TGCAGCGTTGAAGTCCCCTCAGGGCGGCAGGGAGGAGAGACCCAGTACTTC
CSVEVPSGRQGGETQYF
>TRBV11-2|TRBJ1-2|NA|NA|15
TGTGCCAGCAGCTTAGAGGCACAGGTAGTAGGTGGCTACACCTTC
CASSLEAQVVGGYTF
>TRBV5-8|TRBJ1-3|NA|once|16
TGTGCCAGCAGCTCCGGACAGAGCCTCTCTGGAAACACCATATATTTT
CASSSGQSLSGNTIYF
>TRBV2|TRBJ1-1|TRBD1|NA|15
TGTGCCAGCAGTGAGGACAGGGCAGGGAACACTGAAGCTTTCTTT
CASSEDRAGNTEAFF
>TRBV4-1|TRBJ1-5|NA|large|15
TGCGCCAGCAGCCATTCTGGGAGGGGTTATCAGCCCCAGCATTTT
CASSHSGRGYQPQHF
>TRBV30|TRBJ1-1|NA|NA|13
TGTGCCTGGAGTGGAGGTAGGAACACTGAAGCTTTCTTT
CAWSGGRNTEAFF
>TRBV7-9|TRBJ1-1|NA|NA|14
TGTGCCAGCAGCTTAGAGTCAGGGAACACTGAAGCTTTCTTT
CASSLESGNTEAFF
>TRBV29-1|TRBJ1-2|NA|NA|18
TGCAGCGTTATTTATTCACTTCCCCTTCTTAATGGGGGAGGCGGCTACACCTTC
CSVIYSLPLLNGGGGYTF
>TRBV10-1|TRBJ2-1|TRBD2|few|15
TGCGCCAGCAGTGAGTCGCTAGCGGGGTCAAATGAGCAGTTCTTC
CASSESLAGSNEQFF
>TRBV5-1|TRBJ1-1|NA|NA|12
TGCGCCAGCAGCGAGGGGGGAGGGAAAGCTTTCTTT
CASSEGGGKAFF
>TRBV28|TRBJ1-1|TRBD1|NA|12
TGTGCCAGCAGTCGAACAGGGGGCTTAGCTTTCTTT
CASSRTGGLAFF
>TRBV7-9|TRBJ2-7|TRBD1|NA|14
TGTGCCAGCATCAGACAGGGCGGCTCCTACGAGCAGTACTTC
CASIRQGGSYEQYF
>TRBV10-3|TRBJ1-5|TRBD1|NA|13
TGTGCCTCGCAGGGGGGTGGCAATCAGCCCCAGCATTTT
CASQGGGNQPQHF
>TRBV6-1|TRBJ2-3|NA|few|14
TGTGCCAGCAGTGAGTTAACACGCACAGATACGCAGTATTTT
CASSELTRTDTQYF
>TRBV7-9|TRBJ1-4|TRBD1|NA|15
TGTGCCAGCAGCCGTTGGACAGGGAGAACTGAAAAACTGTTTTTT
CASSRWTGRTEKLFF
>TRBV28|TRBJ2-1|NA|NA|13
TGTGCCAGTCTTAGCGGCACCTACAATGAGCAGTTCTTC
CASLSGTYNEQFF
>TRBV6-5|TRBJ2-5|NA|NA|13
TGTGCCAGCAGTTACGAGATTAGAGAGACCCAGTACTTC
CASSYEIRETQYF
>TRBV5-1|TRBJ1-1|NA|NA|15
TGCGCCAGCAGCCCCGACAGTTCCAGAAACACTGAAGCTTTCTTT
CASSPDSSRNTEAFF
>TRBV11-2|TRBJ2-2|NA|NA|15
TGTGCCAGCAGCTTAGGGGACTTCTCCACCGGGGAGCTGTTTTTT
CASSLGDFSTGELFF